What follows are 21 T cell receptor beta chains derived from one specimen sequenced in a study of blood T cells in healthy people across ages. The use of a sample-barcoded 5' primer and a J-beta primer mix characterized a second PCR of roughly 6 to 11 cycles. MiXCR, applied by TCRdb to the 5' RACE reads, yields one record per CDR3 protein. The sample contains 1.2 million to 1.5 million distinct CDR3 sequences, roughly 64% of which appear only once. The sequencing sample was made of blood. These receptors were taken from a man between 18 and 35 years old in good health.

V usage is TRBV25-1 and J usage is TRBJ2-3; D is uncertain. Trimming left V 2 bases short and J 3 bases short, with 12 bases between. Germline V gene sequence: CDR1 MGHDK, CDR2 SYGVNS. The CDR3 covers 15 residues. The CDR3 DNA reads as TGTGCCAGCAGTGAAGTAGGCAGTTTAACAGATACGCAGTATTTT. The encoded protein is CASSEVGSLTDTQYF. Supplemented by reference TRBV25-1 and TRBJ2-3, the full variable domain reads EADIYQTPRYLVIGTGKKITLECSQTMGHDKMYWYQQDPGMELHLIHYSYGVNSTEKGDLSSESTVSRIRTEHFPLTLESARPSHTSQYLCASSEVGSLTDTQYFGPGTRLTVL.

This clonotype was detected a few times. The germline gene is not matched at one end of the junction; a read error may be the cause. V is TRBV6-2 or TRBV6-3 and J is TRBJ2-7; 9 bases map to TRBD2. In germline, CDR1 is MNHEY, CDR2 SVGEGT. This CDR3 is built from 13 residues. The CDR3 DNA sequence: TGTGCCAGCCATAGCGGGGGCTTCTACGAGCAGAACTTC. As protein: CASHSGGFYEQNF.

The chain links TRBV5-1 to TRBJ2-5; TRBD2 aligns across 8 bases. The closer fit of TRBJ2-7 to the DNA end suggests the J call may be wrong. The germline V gene has CDR1 SGHRS and CDR2 YFSETQ. This CDR3 region has 16 residues. CDR3 bases: TGCGCCAGCAGCCAAAACTCCGGGAGGGCCATGCTCGAGCAGTACTTC. Protein sequence: CASSQNSGRAMLEQYF.

Written as DNA, the CDR3 is TGTGCCAGCAGCGCGGGATCTTCTAACTATGGCTACACCTTC. This gives the protein CASSAGSSNYGYTF. The chain is built from TRBV5-4 and TRBJ1-2; D remains ambiguous. Germline loops: CDR1 SGHNT, CDR2 YYREEE (reference sequence). V lost 4 bases and J lost 0, with 10 bases in between. The CDR3 contains 14 residues. The whole variable domain, filled in from reference TRBV5-4 and TRBJ1-2, reads ETGVTQSPTHLIKTRGQQVTLRCSSQSGHNTVSWYQQALGQGPQFIFQYYREEENGRGNFPPRFSGLQFPNYSSELNVNALELDDSALYLCASSAGSSNYGYTFGSGTRLTVV.

J is TRBJ2-1 and V is TRBV6-2 or TRBV6-3; D tentatively reads TRBD1 or TRBD2 (6 bases each). Germline V gives CDR1 MNHEY, CDR2 SVGEGT. V lost 2 bases and J 7 bases, leaving 18 bases between the germline ends. This CDR3 region has 16 residues. Written as DNA, the CDR3 is TGTGCCAGCAGTTACGATTCGCCCCGGAGGGGGAATGAGCAGTTCTTC. Its protein product is CASSYDSPRRGNEQFF.

V usage is TRBV4-1 and J usage is TRBJ2-7; TRBD2 matches at 7 bases. The ends lost 0 bases at V and 0 bases at J; junction bases unmatched: 2. CDR3 length: 15 residues. Germline lookup yields CDR1 MGHRA and CDR2 YSYEKL. CDR3 in DNA: TGCGCCAGCAGCCAAGAACCTAGCGGCTCCTACGAGCAGTACTTC. This translates into CASSQEPSGSYEQYF.

The V gene is TRBV20-1, the J gene TRBJ2-7; 14 bases are shared with TRBD2. V lost 1 base and J lost 5; bases outside the gene matches: 4. This CDR3 contains 15 residues. From germline, CDR1 is DFQATT and CDR2 SNEGSKA (reference sequence). The CDR3 DNA is TGCAGTGCTAGAGGGACTAGCGGGAGGTTCGACGAGCAGTACTTC. Protein: CSARGTSGRFDEQYF.

The gene calls are TRBV12-3 or TRBV12-4 and TRBJ2-3; tentative D call: TRBD2 (6 bases). The ends were cut back, 1 base at V and 6 bases at J, with 14 bases in the middle. The CDR3 spans 15 residues. The CDR3 reads CASSLGAGRRDTQYF. CDR3 coding DNA: TGTGCCAGCAGTTTAGGGGCGGGGAGGCGGGATACGCAGTATTTT.

The chain links TRBV6-5 to TRBJ1-2; D remains unclear. The CDR3 has 15 amino acids. The germline V and J ends were trimmed by 6 bases and 5 bases, with 19 bases remaining between them. Germline V gene data show CDR1 as MNHEY and CDR2 as SVGAGI. The CDR3 here is CASSYRSSAGYGYTF. For the CDR3, the DNA is TGTGCCAGCAGCTATCGGTCGTCCGCCGGGTATGGCTACACCTTC.

This chain uses TRBV7-9 with TRBJ2-1, with D uncertain. The CDR3 spans 14 residues. Germline V gene lookup returns CDR1 SEHNR and CDR2 FQNEAQ (reference sequence). V was pared by 5 bases and J by 5 bases, with 13 bases between. CDR3 nucleotides: TGTGCCAGCAGCGCGAGTTCAGTCGACAATGAGCAGTTCTTC. Amino acid sequence: CASSASSVDNEQFF.

The rearrangement links TRBV30 to TRBJ2-7; TRBD1 might be the D (5 bases). The CDR3 totals 13 residues. The V gene's germline CDR1 is GTSNPN and CDR2 SVGIG (reference sequence). Deletions cut 5 bases from V and 2 bases from J, with 13 bases between. The CDR3, as DNA: TGTGCCTGGCACCTAGGGGTAGCCTACGAGCAGTACTTC. This codes for CAWHLGVAYEQYF.

The rearrangement uses TRBV10-3 and TRBJ2-2; D assignment may be TRBD1 or TRBD2 (5 bases each). The CDR3 consists of 16 residues. Germline V lookup: CDR1 ENHRY, CDR2 SYGVKD. Between the trimmed V and J ends, which lost 7 bases and 3 bases, there was a span of 18 bases. The DNA for the CDR3 is TGTGCCATCAAAAGGGGCCGGGACCGGGACACCGGGGAGCTGTTTTTT. Its protein is CAIKRGRDRDTGELFF.

This clonotype has more than one count but fewer than ten. The V call is TRBV21-1, the J call TRBJ2-7; TRBD1 is the table's D call, not checked against the DNA. TRBV21-1 is a pseudogene. CDR3 length: 17 amino acids. Here the CDR3 reads CASSKGNHPDRTYEQYF. The CDR3, as DNA: TGTGCCAGCAGCAAAGGAAATCACCCCGACAGAACCTACGAGCAGTACTTC.

This clonotype turned up a few times. The chain recombines TRBV20-1 with TRBJ2-3, with 10 nucleotides matching TRBD2. With 8 bases clipped from V and 5 bases from J, the junction kept 10 bases outside the gene matches. The CDR3 covers 14 residues. Germline V gene data show CDR1 as DFQATT and CDR2 as SNEGSKA (reference sequence). The CDR3 sequence: CSLEASGGQDTQYF. The CDR3 nucleotides read TGCAGTTTGGAGGCTAGCGGGGGCCAAGATACGCAGTATTTT.

The gene calls are TRBV6-1 and TRBJ2-1, with TRBD2 matching over 11 bases. CDR3 length equals 12 residues. Looked up from germline, CDR1 is MNHNS and CDR2 is SASEGT. The CDR3 DNA sequence: TGTAGAACTAGCGGGGGATACAATGAGCAGTTCTTC. Translated: CRTSGGYNEQFF.

V and J are TRBV2 and TRBJ1-4, with TRBD1 identical over 8 bases. Germline V gene lookup returns CDR1 SNHLY and CDR2 FYNNEI. J was trimmed by 8 bases and V by 7 bases; bases with no gene match: 9. The length of the CDR3 is 14 residues. The CDR3 DNA reads as TGTGCCAGCAATGCAGACAGGGGTGGCGAAAAACTGTTTTTT. Its translation: CASNADRGGEKLFF.

The chain recombines TRBV18 with TRBJ2-3; D gene unclear. Trimming cost V 2 bases and J 1 base, with 10 bases left between them. CDR3 length: 15 amino acids. Germline-derived CDR1 and CDR2 are KGHSH and LQKENI. CDR3 amino acids: CASSPISVGTDTQYF. CDR3 nucleotide sequence: TGTGCCAGCTCACCAATCAGCGTCGGCACAGATACGCAGTATTTT. Combining the CDR3 with reference TRBV18 and TRBJ2-3 gives the whole variable domain NAGVMQNPRHLVRRRGQEARLRCSPMKGHSHVYWYRQLPEEGLKFMVYLQKENIIDESGMPKERFSAEFPKEGPSILRIQQVVRGDSAAYFCASSPISVGTDTQYFGPGTRLTVL.

The chain recombines TRBV3-1 with TRBJ2-5, with 10 bases matching TRBD1. Germline CDR1 reads LGHDT; CDR2 reads YNNKEL (reference sequence). J gave up 4 bases and V 10 bases, and 6 bases lay outside the gene matches. The CDR3 has 13 amino acids. CDR3 residues: CATRTGGGETQYF. The CDR3 DNA is TGTGCCACTAGGACAGGGGGAGGAGAGACCCAGTACTTC.

This clonotype was counted between two and nine times. The chain is built from TRBV4-2 and TRBJ2-5; 14 bases are shared with TRBD2. The CDR3 has 16 residues. V shed 0 bases, J shed 11 bases, and the junction held 8 bases outside the gene matches. Germline CDR1 and CDR2: LGHNA and YNFKEQ. CDR3 DNA sequence: TGTGCCAGCAGCCAAGATGGGACTAGCGGGGGCAATGAGCAGTACTTC. Translation gives CASSQDGTSGGNEQYF.

About this clonotype: The junction shows a germline mismatch at one end, possibly a read error. V is TRBV6-5 and J is TRBJ1-2; D not resolved. Germline V gene sequence: CDR1 MNHEY, CDR2 SVGAGI. The CDR3 runs 13 residues. The CDR3 here is CASSYDINYGYTF. The CDR3 nucleotides are TGTGCCAGTAGTTACGACATTAACTATGGCTACACCTTC.

DNA for the CDR3: TGCGCCAGCAGGACTAGCGGACACTACGAGCAGTACTTC. It codes for CASRTSGHYEQYF. The rearrangement links TRBV5-1 to TRBJ2-7; the match to TRBD2 covers 9 bases. The trim removed 5 bases at V and 3 bases at J, leaving 3 bases unmatched. CDR1 SGHRS and CDR2 YFSETQ come from the germline V gene. The CDR3 extends over 13 amino acids.